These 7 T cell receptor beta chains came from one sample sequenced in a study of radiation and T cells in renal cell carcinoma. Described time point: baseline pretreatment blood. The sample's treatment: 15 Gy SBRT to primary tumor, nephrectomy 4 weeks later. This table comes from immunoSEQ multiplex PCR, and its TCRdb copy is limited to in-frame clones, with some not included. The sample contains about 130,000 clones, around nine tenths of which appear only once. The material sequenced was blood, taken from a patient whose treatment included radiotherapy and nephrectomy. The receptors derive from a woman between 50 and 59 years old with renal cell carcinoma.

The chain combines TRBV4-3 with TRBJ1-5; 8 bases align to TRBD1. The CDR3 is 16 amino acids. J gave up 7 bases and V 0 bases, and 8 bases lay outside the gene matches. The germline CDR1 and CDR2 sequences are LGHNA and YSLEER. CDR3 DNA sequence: TGCGCCAGCAGCCAAGATGGGCAGGGGGCAAGGCAGCCCCAGCATTTT. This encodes CASSQDGQGARQPQHF.

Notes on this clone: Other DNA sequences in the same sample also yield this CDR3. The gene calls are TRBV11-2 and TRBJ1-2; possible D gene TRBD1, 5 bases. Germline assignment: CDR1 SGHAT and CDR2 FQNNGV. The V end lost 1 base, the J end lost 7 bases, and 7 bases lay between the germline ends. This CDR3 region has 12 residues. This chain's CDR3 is CASSLAGGGYTF. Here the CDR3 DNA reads TGTGCCAGCAGCTTAGCCGGGGGTGGCTACACCTTC.

The CDR3 loop is CASRGTVSTDTQYF. DNA of the CDR3: TGCGCCAGCCGCGGGACAGTAAGCACAGATACGCAGTATTTT. V gene TRBV5-1 combines with J gene TRBJ2-3, with D perhaps TRBD1 (7 bases). The CDR3 sequence is 14 residues long. The V end was cut by 7 bases, the J end by 0 bases, with 12 bases between. Germline CDR1 SGHRS, CDR2 YFSETQ.

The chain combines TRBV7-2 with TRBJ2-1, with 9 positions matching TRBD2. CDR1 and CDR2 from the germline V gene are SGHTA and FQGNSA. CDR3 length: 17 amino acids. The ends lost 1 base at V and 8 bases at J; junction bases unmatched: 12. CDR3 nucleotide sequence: TGTGCCAGCAGCTTAGGTTTATTTGGCGGGGGGGCCTATGAGCAGTTCTTC. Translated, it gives CASSLGLFGGGAYEQFF.

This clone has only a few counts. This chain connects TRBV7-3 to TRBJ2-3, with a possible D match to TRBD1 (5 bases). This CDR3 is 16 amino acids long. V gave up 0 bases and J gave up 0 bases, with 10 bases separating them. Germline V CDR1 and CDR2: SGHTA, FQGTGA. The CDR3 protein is CASSLTGPASTDTQYF. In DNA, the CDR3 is TGTGCCAGCAGCTTAACGGGGCCAGCTAGCACAGATACGCAGTATTTT.

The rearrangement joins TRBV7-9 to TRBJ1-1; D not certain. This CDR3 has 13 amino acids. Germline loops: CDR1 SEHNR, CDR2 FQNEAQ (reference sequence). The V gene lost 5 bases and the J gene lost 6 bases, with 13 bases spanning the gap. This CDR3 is CASSPHGRAEAFF. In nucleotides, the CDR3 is TGTGCCAGCAGCCCCCACGGAAGGGCTGAAGCTTTCTTT.

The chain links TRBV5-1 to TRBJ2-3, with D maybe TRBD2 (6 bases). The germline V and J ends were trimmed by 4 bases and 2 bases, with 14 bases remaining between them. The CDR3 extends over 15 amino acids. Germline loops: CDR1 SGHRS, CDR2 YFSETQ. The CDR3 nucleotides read TGCGCCAGCAGCACACGACTAGACCCCACAGATACGCAGTATTTT. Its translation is CASSTRLDPTDTQYF.